The clone carrying this T cell receptor (beta chain) has only one observation. These data are taken from a study of CD8 T cells in Susac syndrome. The RNA, roughly 0.45 to 1 ug, was put through reverse transcription using random hexamers. TCRdb ran MiXCR on the immunoSEQ multiplex PCR reads and lists one entry per CDR3 protein. The profile shows 150,000 to 200,000 distinct CDR3 sequences, 90% to 95% of them singletons. Germline V CDR1 and CDR2: MNHEY, SMNVEV (reference sequence). This CDR3 spans 13 amino acids. V lost 5 bases and J 1 base, leaving 8 bases between the germline ends. The TCR comes from a human donor in good health. This rearrangement joins TRBV27 to TRBJ1-1; D is unresolved. Sequencing was carried out using CD4+ T cells from PBMCs. The CDR3 DNA reads TGTGCCAGCAGTCCCGTACAGAACACTGAAGCTTTCTTT. Translated, it gives CASSPVQNTEAFF.